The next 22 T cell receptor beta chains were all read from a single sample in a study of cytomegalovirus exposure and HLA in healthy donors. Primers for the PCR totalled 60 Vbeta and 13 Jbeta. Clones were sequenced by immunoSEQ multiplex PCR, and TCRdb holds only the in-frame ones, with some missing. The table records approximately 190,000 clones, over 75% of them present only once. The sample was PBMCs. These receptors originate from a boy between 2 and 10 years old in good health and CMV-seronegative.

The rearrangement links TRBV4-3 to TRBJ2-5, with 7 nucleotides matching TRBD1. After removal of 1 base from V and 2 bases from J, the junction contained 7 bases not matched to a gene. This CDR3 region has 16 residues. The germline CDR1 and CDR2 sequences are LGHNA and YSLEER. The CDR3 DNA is TGCGCCAGCAGCCAAGTATGGGACAGAAAGCAAGAGACCCAGTACTTC. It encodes CASSQVWDRKQETQYF.

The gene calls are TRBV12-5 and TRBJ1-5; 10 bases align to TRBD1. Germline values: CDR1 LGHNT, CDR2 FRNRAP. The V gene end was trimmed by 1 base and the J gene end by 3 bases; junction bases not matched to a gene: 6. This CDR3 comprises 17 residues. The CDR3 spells CASGLGLGTGANQPQHF. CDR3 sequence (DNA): TGTGCTAGTGGTTTGGGCCTCGGGACAGGGGCCAATCAGCCCCAGCATTTT.

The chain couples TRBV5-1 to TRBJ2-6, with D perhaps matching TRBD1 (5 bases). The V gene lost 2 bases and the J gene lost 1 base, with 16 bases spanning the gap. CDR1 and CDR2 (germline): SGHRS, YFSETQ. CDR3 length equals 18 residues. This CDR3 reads CASSLQEFSSSGANVLTF. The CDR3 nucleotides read TGCGCCAGCAGCTTACAGGAATTCTCCTCATCTGGGGCCAACGTCCTGACTTTC.

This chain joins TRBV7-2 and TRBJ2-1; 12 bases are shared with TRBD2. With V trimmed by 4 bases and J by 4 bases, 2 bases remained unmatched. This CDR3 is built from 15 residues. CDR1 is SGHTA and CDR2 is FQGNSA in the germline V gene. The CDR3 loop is CASSSSGGVYNEQFF. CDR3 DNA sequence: TGTGCCAGCAGCTCTAGCGGGGGGGTATACAATGAGCAGTTCTTC.

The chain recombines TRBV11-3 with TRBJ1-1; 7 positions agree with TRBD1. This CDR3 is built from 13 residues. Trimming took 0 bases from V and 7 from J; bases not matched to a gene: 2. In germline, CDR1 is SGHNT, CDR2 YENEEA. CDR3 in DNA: TGTGCCAGCAGCTTAGATCCAGGGGGTGAAGCTTTCTTT. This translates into CASSLDPGGEAFF.

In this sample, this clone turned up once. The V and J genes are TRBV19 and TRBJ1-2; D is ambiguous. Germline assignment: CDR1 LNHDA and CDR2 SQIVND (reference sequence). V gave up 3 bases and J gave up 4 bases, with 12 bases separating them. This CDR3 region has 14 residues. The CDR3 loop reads CASSMGFSGYGYTF. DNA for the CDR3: TGTGCCAGTAGTATGGGGTTTAGCGGCTATGGCTACACCTTC. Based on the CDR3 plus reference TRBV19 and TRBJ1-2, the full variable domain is DGGITQSPKYLFRKEGQNVTLSCEQNLNHDAMYWYRQDPGQGLRLIYYSQIVNDFQKGDIAEGYSVSREKKESFPLTVTSAQKNPTAFYLCASSMGFSGYGYTFGSGTRLTVV.

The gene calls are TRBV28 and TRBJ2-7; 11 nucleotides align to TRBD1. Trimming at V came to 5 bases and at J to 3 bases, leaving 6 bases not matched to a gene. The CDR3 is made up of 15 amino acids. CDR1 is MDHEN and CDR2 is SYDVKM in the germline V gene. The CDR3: CASSQRGTGGYEQYF. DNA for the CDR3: TGTGCCAGCAGTCAAAGGGGGACAGGGGGCTACGAGCAGTACTTC.

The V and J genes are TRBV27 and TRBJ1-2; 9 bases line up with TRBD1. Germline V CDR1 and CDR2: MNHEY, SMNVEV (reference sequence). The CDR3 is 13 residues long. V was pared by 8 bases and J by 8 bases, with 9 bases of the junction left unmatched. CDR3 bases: TGTGCCAGCCGGGGACAGGGAAGGGGCGGCTACACCTTC. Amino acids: CASRGQGRGGYTF.

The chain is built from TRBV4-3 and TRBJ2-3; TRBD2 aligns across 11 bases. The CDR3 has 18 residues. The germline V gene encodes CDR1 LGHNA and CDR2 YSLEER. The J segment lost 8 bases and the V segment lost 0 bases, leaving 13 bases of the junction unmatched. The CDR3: CASSQDVASGGSVATQYF. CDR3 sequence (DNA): TGCGCCAGCAGCCAAGACGTCGCTAGCGGGGGGTCGGTAGCTACGCAGTATTTT.

CDR3 loop: CASSSGGTSGVNEQFF. The DNA for the CDR3 is TGTGCCAGCAGCTCGGGTGGGACTAGCGGGGTCAATGAGCAGTTCTTC. The chain links TRBV5-8 to TRBJ2-1; 13 positions match TRBD2. Germline V gene sequence: CDR1 SGHTS, CDR2 YDEGEE. J gave up 6 bases and V 3 bases, and 6 bases lay outside the gene matches. CDR3 length: 16 residues.

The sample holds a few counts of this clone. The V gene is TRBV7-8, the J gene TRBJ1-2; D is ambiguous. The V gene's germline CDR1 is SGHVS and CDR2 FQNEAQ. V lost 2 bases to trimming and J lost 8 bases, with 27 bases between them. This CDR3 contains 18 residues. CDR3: CASSLLSGSWAGLRGYTF. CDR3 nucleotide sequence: TGTGCCAGCAGCTTATTATCGGGCTCGTGGGCAGGACTGCGAGGCTACACCTTC.

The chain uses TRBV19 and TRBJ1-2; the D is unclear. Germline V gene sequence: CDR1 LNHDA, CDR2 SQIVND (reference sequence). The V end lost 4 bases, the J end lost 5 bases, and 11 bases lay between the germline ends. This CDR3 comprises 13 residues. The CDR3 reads CASSRMAEYGYTF. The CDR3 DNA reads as TGTGCCAGTAGTAGGATGGCGGAGTATGGCTACACCTTC.

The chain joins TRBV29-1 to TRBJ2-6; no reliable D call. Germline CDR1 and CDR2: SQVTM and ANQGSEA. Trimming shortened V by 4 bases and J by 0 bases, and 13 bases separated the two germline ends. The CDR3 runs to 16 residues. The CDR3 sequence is CSVVGVSSSGANVLTF. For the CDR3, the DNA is TGCAGCGTTGTCGGAGTCTCAAGCTCTGGGGCCAACGTCCTGACTTTC.

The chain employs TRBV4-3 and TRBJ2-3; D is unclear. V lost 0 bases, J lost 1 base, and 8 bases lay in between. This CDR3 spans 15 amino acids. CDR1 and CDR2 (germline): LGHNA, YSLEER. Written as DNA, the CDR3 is TGCGCCAGCAGCCAAGATAGGCAGGGCACAGATACGCAGTATTTT. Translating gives CASSQDRQGTDTQYF.

The CDR3 reads CASSQDRLSMNTEAFF. The CDR3 DNA is TGCGCCAGCAGCCAAGACAGGTTATCCATGAACACTGAAGCTTTCTTT. The chain uses TRBV4-3 and TRBJ1-1; D is unclear. Germline assignment: CDR1 LGHNA and CDR2 YSLEER. V was pared by 0 bases and J by 0 bases, with 11 bases between. The length of the CDR3 is 16 residues.

The CDR3 sequence: CASSLQVKTDTQYF. CDR3 nucleotide sequence: TGCGCCAGCAGCTTGCAGGTTAAAACAGATACGCAGTATTTT. The chain recombines TRBV5-1 with TRBJ2-3; D unclear. This CDR3 contains 14 residues. Germline V gives CDR1 SGHRS, CDR2 YFSETQ. V was pared by 1 base and J by 3 bases, with 9 bases between.

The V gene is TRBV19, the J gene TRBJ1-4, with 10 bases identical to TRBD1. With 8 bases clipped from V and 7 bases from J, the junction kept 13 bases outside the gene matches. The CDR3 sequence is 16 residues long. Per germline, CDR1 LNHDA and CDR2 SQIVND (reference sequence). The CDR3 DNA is TGTGCCAGTTATCCCTCGGCCGGGACAGGGGTTGAAAAACTGTTTTTT. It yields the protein CASYPSAGTGVEKLFF.

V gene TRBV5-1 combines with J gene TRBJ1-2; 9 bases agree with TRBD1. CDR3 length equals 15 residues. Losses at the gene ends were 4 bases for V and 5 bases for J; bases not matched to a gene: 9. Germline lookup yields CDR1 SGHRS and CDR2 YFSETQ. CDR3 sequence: CASSEKQGAEYGYTF. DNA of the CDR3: TGCGCCAGCAGCGAAAAACAGGGGGCCGAGTATGGCTACACCTTC.

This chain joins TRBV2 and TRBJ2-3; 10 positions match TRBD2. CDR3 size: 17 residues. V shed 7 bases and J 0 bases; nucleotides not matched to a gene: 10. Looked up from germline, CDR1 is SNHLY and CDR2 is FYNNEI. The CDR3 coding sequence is TGTGCCAGCACTCTGACCTGGACTAGCGGTAGCACAGATACGCAGTATTTT. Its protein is CASTLTWTSGSTDTQYF.

The CDR3 here is CASSELETVPLYNEQFF. The DNA of the CDR3 is TGTGCCAGCAGTGAATTGGAGACAGTCCCTCTCTACAATGAGCAGTTCTTC. The chain joins TRBV2 to TRBJ2-1; perhaps TRBD1 as D (5 bases). This CDR3 is 17 amino acids long. V lost 2 bases and J 3 bases, leaving 17 bases between the germline ends. CDR1 is SNHLY and CDR2 is FYNNEI in the germline V gene.

CDR3 sequence reads: CASSLVTDNQPQHF. In DNA, the CDR3 is TGTGCCAGCAGCTTAGTGACAGACAATCAGCCCCAGCATTTT. J is TRBJ1-5 and V is TRBV7-2; maybe TRBD1 (5 bases). The germline CDR1 and CDR2 sequences are SGHTA and FQGNSA. CDR3 length: 14 residues. Trimming shortened V by 1 base and J by 3 bases, and 7 bases separated the two germline ends.

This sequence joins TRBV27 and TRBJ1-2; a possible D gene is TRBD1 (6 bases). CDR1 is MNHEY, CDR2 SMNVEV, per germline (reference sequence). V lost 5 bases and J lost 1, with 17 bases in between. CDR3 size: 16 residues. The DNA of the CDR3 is TGTGCCAGCAGTAGCCAGACAGGCCTTGATAACTATGGCTACACCTTC. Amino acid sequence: CASSSQTGLDNYGYTF.